The 30 T cell receptor beta chains in this list originate from one sample, sequenced in a study of blood T cell repertoires in COVID-19. Libraries were prepared by immunoSEQ multiplex PCR; TCRdb keeps only in-frame clonotypes and omits some of them. The sample holds about 120,000 clones, approximately 80% seen once. Input material: peripheral blood. These receptors all stem from a woman older than 75 with acute or convalescent COVID-19.

The rearrangement joins TRBV19 to TRBJ2-5; D gene unclear. V gave up 1 base and J gave up 1 base, with 7 bases separating them. CDR3 size: 14 residues. Germline CDR1 is LNHDA and CDR2 is SQIVND (reference sequence). The CDR3 sequence: CASSIGDSQETQYF. CDR3 DNA: TGTGCCAGTAGTATAGGAGACTCCCAAGAGACCCAGTACTTC.

The rearrangement joins TRBV5-1 to TRBJ2-5, with TRBD2 matching over 11 bases. The V gene end was trimmed by 0 bases and the J gene end by 0 bases; junction bases not matched to a gene: 10. The germline CDR1 and CDR2 sequences are SGHRS and YFSETQ. This CDR3 has 19 residues. CDR3 amino acids: CASSLAGASGGQYQETQYF. The CDR3 DNA follows: TGCGCCAGCAGCTTGGCCGGGGCTAGCGGGGGGCAATACCAAGAGACCCAGTACTTC.

J is TRBJ1-5 and V is TRBV19, with D possibly matching TRBD1 (6 bases). The CDR3 is 14 amino acids. CDR1 and CDR2 (germline): LNHDA, SQIVND (reference sequence). Trimming shortened V by 6 bases and J by 3 bases, and 12 bases separated the two germline ends. The CDR3: CASSLGQYNQPQHF. Here the CDR3 DNA reads TGTGCCAGTAGCCTCGGACAGTACAATCAGCCCCAGCATTTT.

The chain joins TRBV4-1 to TRBJ1-2, with D possibly matching TRBD1 (6 bases). Germline values: CDR1 MGHRA, CDR2 YSYEKL. The CDR3 has 15 residues. The V end was cut by 1 base, the J end by 4 bases, with 13 bases between. CDR3 coding DNA: TGCGCCAGCAGCCAAGTAGAGACAGGTTCCTATGGCTACACCTTC. Protein sequence: CASSQVETGSYGYTF.

CDR3 residues: CASSRSSGGDYEQYF. CDR3 bases: TGTGCCAGCAGCCGGAGTAGCGGAGGGGACTACGAGCAGTACTTC. The chain recombines TRBV5-4 with TRBJ2-7; the D gene is possibly TRBD2 (6 bases). The V gene lost 4 bases and the J gene lost 3 bases, with 17 bases spanning the gap. The CDR3 covers 15 residues. Germline V gives CDR1 SGHNT, CDR2 YYREEE (reference sequence).

The J gene is TRBJ2-2, the V gene TRBV5-4, with 7 positions matching TRBD2. V dropped 4 bases and J dropped 5; count of bases not matched to a gene: 11. This CDR3 spans 16 amino acids. The V gene's germline CDR1 is SGHNT and CDR2 YYREEE (reference sequence). CDR3 nucleotides: TGTGCCAGCAGCCACCCGGTGGGGGGGTTAACCGGGGAGCTGTTTTTT. This sequence encodes CASSHPVGGLTGELFF.

As DNA, the CDR3 is TGTGCCATCAGTGCCCTAGCGGAAACAGATACGCAGTATTTT. Translation: CAISALAETDTQYF. The chain uses TRBV10-3 and TRBJ2-3; TRBD2 agrees at 7 bases. V trimming: 4 bases; J trimming: 3 bases; junction bases outside the gene matches: 4. The germline V gene has CDR1 ENHRY and CDR2 SYGVKD. This CDR3 has 14 residues.

This clone was detected only once. This chain links TRBV6-2 or TRBV6-3 with TRBJ1-5; perhaps TRBD1 as D (5 bases). The CDR3 loop spans 15 amino acids. The germline V gene has CDR1 MNHEY and CDR2 SVGEGT. V lost 4 bases and J lost 2, with 12 bases in between. This CDR3 is CASSSRRDRNQPQHF. The CDR3 region has the DNA TGTGCCAGCAGTTCTCGCAGGGATCGCAATCAGCCCCAGCATTTT.

This clone was seen only a few times. The CDR3 DNA reads as TGCGCCAGCAGCTGGCGGAGTGGCGGGGGTTACAATGAGCAGTTCTTC. Translation gives CASSWRSGGGYNEQFF. The chain is built from TRBV5-1 and TRBJ2-1; TRBD2 aligns across 7 bases. J gave up 4 bases and V 3 bases, and 10 bases lay outside the gene matches. CDR1 and CDR2 (germline): SGHRS, YFSETQ. This CDR3 contains 16 residues.

The rearrangement joins TRBV7-3 to TRBJ2-3; 10 bases agree with TRBD2. V was clipped by 1 base and J by 2 bases; unmatched bases: 6. Germline V gene lookup returns CDR1 SGHTA and CDR2 FQGTGA. The CDR3 length is 17 residues. The CDR3, as DNA: TGTGCCAGCAGCTTAAGCCCGACTAGCGGGCTCACAGATACGCAGTATTTT. It translates to CASSLSPTSGLTDTQYF.

In DNA form, the CDR3 reads TGCAGCGCCGTGGTGACTAACACTGAAGCTTTCTTT. This translates into CSAVVTNTEAFF. The chain combines TRBV29-1 with TRBJ1-1; the D is unclear. The CDR3 length is 12 residues. Germline V gene lookup returns CDR1 SQVTM and CDR2 ANQGSEA. V was clipped by 7 bases and J by 2 bases, with 11 bases between them.

The chain couples TRBV5-1 to TRBJ2-2, with TRBD1 identical over 7 bases. The CDR3 spans 16 residues. From germline, CDR1 is SGHRS and CDR2 YFSETQ. Trimming cost V 0 bases and J 1 base; bases outside gene matches: 3. CDR3 in DNA: TGCGCCAGCAGCTTGGAGGGACAGCAGAACACCGGGGAGCTGTTTTTT. It codes for CASSLEGQQNTGELFF.

The rearrangement uses TRBV5-8 and TRBJ2-5, with TRBD2 as a possible D gene (5 bases). Germline values: CDR1 SGHTS, CDR2 YDEGEE. CDR3 size: 13 residues. V lost 3 bases and J lost 5, with 11 bases in between. The CDR3 bases are TGTGCCAGCAGCTCAAACCGCGGGGAGACCCAGTACTTC. Translation: CASSSNRGETQYF.

In this sample, this clone turned up once. The gene calls are TRBV6-2 or TRBV6-3 and TRBJ1-5; D perhaps matches TRBD1 (6 bases). The germline gives CDR1 MNHEY, CDR2 SVGEGT. The CDR3 length is 14 residues. Trimming removed 7 bases at V and 6 bases at J, with 16 bases between. The CDR3 coding sequence is TGTGCCAGCACCCCCAGGGGTTGGGGTCAGCCCCAGCATTTT. As protein: CASTPRGWGQPQHF.

V is TRBV19 and J is TRBJ1-5, with 9 positions matching TRBD1. CDR3 length equals 15 residues. The ends lost 7 bases at V and 3 bases at J; junction bases unmatched: 7. Germline CDR1 reads LNHDA; CDR2 reads SQIVND (reference sequence). The CDR3 region has the DNA TGTGCCAGTAACTTGGACAGGGGTCTCAATCAGCCCCAGCATTTT. Its translation: CASNLDRGLNQPQHF.

This chain links TRBV30 with TRBJ1-5; perhaps TRBD1 as D (5 bases). V lost 0 bases, J lost 5 bases, and 8 bases lay in between. Germline assignment: CDR1 GTSNPN and CDR2 SVGIG (reference sequence). The CDR3 is made up of 13 amino acids. CDR3 sequence reads: CAWSVLGDQPQHF. The CDR3 coding sequence is TGTGCCTGGAGTGTCTTAGGGGATCAGCCCCAGCATTTT.

Only a few counts were recorded for this clone. The rearrangement links TRBV11-2 to TRBJ1-6; perhaps TRBD1 as D (5 bases). This CDR3 spans 16 amino acids. Trimming removed 2 bases at V and 2 bases at J, with 10 bases between. Germline CDR1 is SGHAT and CDR2 is FQNNGV. The CDR3 protein is CASSLWGGAYNSPLHF. As DNA, the CDR3 is TGTGCCAGCAGCTTATGGGGGGGAGCCTATAATTCACCCCTCCACTTT.

V and J are TRBV6-5 and TRBJ2-3, with D possibly being TRBD2 (5 bases). The CDR3 loop spans 16 amino acids. The V gene lost 0 bases and the J gene lost 0 bases, with 10 bases spanning the gap. The V gene's germline CDR1 is MNHEY and CDR2 SVGAGI. CDR3 nucleotides: TGTGCCAGCAGTTACTCGAGGACTTCTAGCACAGATACGCAGTATTTT. This gives the protein CASSYSRTSSTDTQYF.

This chain connects TRBV7-2 to TRBJ2-1; the D gene is possibly TRBD2 (6 bases). The CDR3 runs 15 residues. V lost 5 bases and J 7 bases, leaving 18 bases between the germline ends. The germline gives CDR1 SGHTA, CDR2 FQGNSA. CDR3 sequence (DNA): TGTGCCAGCAGCAGAGGGGTAGCGGAGGGGAATGAGCAGTTCTTC. Translating gives CASSRGVAEGNEQFF.

This clone was detected only a few times. CDR3 residues: CASTMSGGGETQYF. CDR3 DNA sequence: TGTGCCAGCACCATGAGCGGGGGAGGAGAGACCCAGTACTTC. The chain combines TRBV2 with TRBJ2-5; TRBD2 agrees at 8 bases. V gave up 7 bases and J gave up 4 bases; unmatched junction bases: 8. CDR1 is SNHLY, CDR2 FYNNEI, per germline. The CDR3 covers 14 residues.

This chain joins TRBV19 and TRBJ2-5; 8 bases map to TRBD1. The CDR3 is made up of 15 amino acids. The junction had 2 bases not matched to a gene; V was cut back by 2 bases and J by 0 bases. Germline V gene data show CDR1 as LNHDA and CDR2 as SQIVND (reference sequence). The chain's CDR3 is CASSIMTGDQETQYF. CDR3 in DNA: TGTGCCAGTAGTATAATGACAGGGGACCAAGAGACCCAGTACTTC. Full variable domain (remainder filled in from reference TRBV19 and TRBJ2-5): DGGITQSPKYLFRKEGQNVTLSCEQNLNHDAMYWYRQDPGQGLRLIYYSQIVNDFQKGDIAEGYSVSREKKESFPLTVTSAQKNPTAFYLCASSIMTGDQETQYFGPGTRLLVL.

The rearrangement uses TRBV30 and TRBJ1-5, with a weak D call TRBD1 (6 bases). The germline V gene encodes CDR1 GTSNPN and CDR2 SVGIG (reference sequence). With 2 bases removed from V and 1 base from J, the gap between germline ends came to 9 bases. This CDR3 is built from 14 residues. The CDR3 nucleotides read TGTGCCTGGAGTAGGACAGCGAGCAATCAGCCCCAGCATTTT. Its protein is CAWSRTASNQPQHF.

V and J are TRBV27 and TRBJ2-7, with D possibly being TRBD1 (6 bases). Trimming stripped 4 bases from V and 2 bases from J, with 12 bases between. Germline lookup yields CDR1 MNHEY and CDR2 SMNVEV (reference sequence). This CDR3 comprises 14 residues. CDR3 residues: CASSSKTGPYEQYF. The CDR3 bases are TGTGCCAGCAGTTCAAAGACAGGCCCCTACGAGCAGTACTTC.

CDR3: CAITEGVGGAYNEQFF. The CDR3 DNA is TGTGCCATCACCGAGGGTGTCGGGGGGGCGTACAATGAGCAGTTCTTC. The V gene is TRBV10-3, the J gene TRBJ2-1, with TRBD2 identical over 8 bases. Germline V gene sequence: CDR1 ENHRY, CDR2 SYGVKD. The CDR3 contains 16 residues. V shed 7 bases, J shed 4 bases, and the junction held 12 bases outside the gene matches.

This clone was seen a few times. V gene TRBV10-3 combines with J gene TRBJ1-6; tentative D call: TRBD1 (5 bases). V lost 8 bases and J lost 7, with 9 bases in between. From germline, CDR1 is ENHRY and CDR2 SYGVKD. CDR3 length equals 12 residues. CDR3 protein: CAIGDRNSPLHF. Written as DNA, the CDR3 is TGTGCCATCGGAGACAGAAATTCACCCCTCCACTTT.

V is TRBV11-2 and J is TRBJ2-1, with 7 bases identical to TRBD2. The CDR3 extends over 15 amino acids. J was trimmed by 7 bases and V by 6 bases; bases with no gene match: 12. Germline V gene lookup returns CDR1 SGHAT and CDR2 FQNNGV. CDR3 sequence (DNA): TGTGCCAGCAGGCGGGACTACGCGGTCCGGAATGAGCAGTTCTTC. Translated: CASRRDYAVRNEQFF.

The chain is built from TRBV3-1 (or the pseudogene TRBV3-2) and TRBJ2-7; 8 bases are shared with TRBD2. Germline V gives CDR1 LGHDT, CDR2 YNNKEL (reference sequence). J lost 3 bases, V lost 4 bases, and 2 bases had no gene match. This CDR3 spans 13 amino acids. As DNA, the CDR3 is TGTGCCAGCAGCCCGGCGGGGGGCTACGAGCAGTACTTC. Translating gives CASSPAGGYEQYF.

The chain has TRBV24-1 and TRBJ2-1; maybe TRBD1 (7 bases). Germline V lookup: CDR1 KGHDR, CDR2 SFDVKD. Trimming took off 3 bases at V and 10 bases at J, with 12 bases between the two ends. The CDR3 covers 13 residues. CDR3: CATSDGGTEEQFF. The CDR3 bases are TGTGCCACCAGTGATGGGGGGACAGAAGAGCAGTTCTTC.

The V call is TRBV7-9, the J call TRBJ2-1, with TRBD2 identical over 7 bases. Trimming cost V 5 bases and J 10 bases; bases outside gene matches: 14. Germline V gene sequence: CDR1 SEHNR, CDR2 FQNEAQ (reference sequence). The CDR3 is 15 residues long. The CDR3 here is CASSPPGTNPTEQFF. For the CDR3, the DNA is TGTGCCAGCAGCCCCCCCGGGACTAACCCGACCGAGCAGTTCTTC.

The V gene is TRBV4-1, the J gene TRBJ2-1, with D hard to call. The germline gives CDR1 MGHRA, CDR2 YSYEKL. Between the trimmed V and J ends, which lost 1 base and 5 bases, there was a span of 15 bases. The CDR3 consists of 16 residues. The CDR3 reads CASSQVSSAYNNEQFF. The CDR3 DNA is TGCGCCAGCAGCCAAGTATCCAGCGCGTACAACAATGAGCAGTTCTTC.